These 9 T cell receptor beta chains were all obtained from the same sample, sequenced in a study of cytomegalovirus exposure and HLA in healthy donors. PCR primers comprised 60 Vbeta and 13 Jbeta primers. Repertoires were generated with immunoSEQ multiplex PCR, while TCRdb's copy carries only in-frame clones and drops some. The sample lists 160,000 or so clones; approximately 82% were seen once. The sequenced sample was PBMCs. The receptors were sampled from a male donor in good health and CMV-seronegative.

This rearrangement joins TRBV7-2 to TRBJ2-7; possible D gene TRBD2, 5 bases. Between the trimmed V and J ends, which lost 4 bases and 3 bases, there was a span of 7 bases. There are 12 residues in the CDR3. CDR1 SGHTA and CDR2 FQGNSA come from the germline V gene. DNA of the CDR3: TGTGCCAGCAGCTCGGGGATCTACGAGCAGTACTTC. This sequence encodes CASSSGIYEQYF.

This chain joins TRBV5-1 and TRBJ1-6; unclear D gene. The V gene's germline CDR1 is SGHRS and CDR2 YFSETQ. The CDR3 loop spans 15 amino acids. Trimming stripped 3 bases from V and 0 bases from J, with 7 bases between. The CDR3 protein is CASSWESSYNSPLHF. The CDR3 nucleotides are TGCGCCAGCAGCTGGGAGAGCTCCTATAATTCACCCCTCCACTTT.

The genes are TRBV28 and TRBJ2-1, with D tentatively TRBD1 (5 bases). V dropped 3 bases and J dropped 12 bases, with 9 bases sitting between them. The CDR3 contains 11 residues. Germline-derived CDR1 and CDR2 are MDHEN and SYDVKM. The CDR3 coding sequence is TGTGCCAGCAGTTTGGGCCAGGGGCAGTTCTTC. Encoded protein: CASSLGQGQFF. The full variable domain, with the rest looked up from reference TRBV28 and TRBJ2-1, is DVKVTQSSRYLVKRTGEKVFLECVQDMDHENMFWYRQDPGLGLRLIYFSYDVKMKEKGDIPEGYSVSREKKERFSLILESASTNQTSMYLCASSLGQGQFFGPGTRLTVL.

CDR3: CASSWDRPIYGYTF. The CDR3 bases are TGCGCCAGCAGCTGGGACAGGCCCATTTATGGCTACACCTTC. This rearrangement joins TRBV5-1 to TRBJ1-2; 8 bases fit TRBD1. The germline CDR1 and CDR2 sequences are SGHRS and YFSETQ. The J segment lost 5 bases and the V segment lost 3 bases, leaving 6 bases of the junction unmatched. The CDR3 is 14 amino acids. Full variable domain (outside the CDR3, taken from reference TRBV5-1 and TRBJ1-2): KAGVTQTPRYLIKTRGQQVTLSCSPISGHRSVSWYQQTPGQGLQFLFEYFSETQRNKGNFPGRFSGRQFSNSRSEMNVSTLELGDSALYLCASSWDRPIYGYTFGSGTRLTVV.

J is TRBJ1-1 and V is TRBV18; the D gene is possibly TRBD1 (5 bases). The V gene lost 3 bases and the J gene lost 6 bases, with 11 bases spanning the gap. The CDR3 has 13 amino acids. Germline V gives CDR1 KGHSH, CDR2 LQKENI. In nucleotides, the CDR3 is TGTGCCAGCTCACCCGCAGGGTCCCCTGAAGCTTTCTTT. It codes for CASSPAGSPEAFF.

V usage is TRBV18 and J usage is TRBJ2-3; D unclear. Trimming removed 1 base at V and 6 bases at J, with 5 bases between. This CDR3 region has 12 residues. Germline V gene data show CDR1 as KGHSH and CDR2 as LQKENI. The CDR3 here is CASSPRSDTQYF. In DNA, the CDR3 is TGTGCCAGCTCACCACGCAGTGATACGCAGTATTTT.

V is TRBV5-1 and J is TRBJ2-7, with 10 bases identical to TRBD2. The CDR3 loop spans 13 amino acids. CDR1 is SGHRS and CDR2 is YFSETQ in the germline V gene. V gave up 4 bases and J gave up 5 bases; unmatched junction bases: 3. Here the CDR3 reads CASSGGTSDEQYF. DNA for the CDR3: TGCGCCAGCAGCGGGGGGACTAGCGACGAGCAGTACTTC.

The V call is TRBV29-1, the J call TRBJ1-2, with TRBD1 matching 7 bases. There are 12 residues in the CDR3. J lost 8 bases, V lost 6 bases, and 9 bases had no gene match. In germline, CDR1 is SQVTM, CDR2 ANQGSEA. The CDR3 protein is CSVVTGLEGYTF. The CDR3 DNA is TGCAGCGTCGTGACAGGGTTAGAGGGCTACACCTTC.

The chain recombines TRBV5-4 with TRBJ1-1; TRBD1 might be the D (6 bases). CDR1 is SGHNT and CDR2 is YYREEE in the germline V gene (reference sequence). This CDR3 is built from 14 residues. V dropped 3 bases and J dropped 11 bases, with 20 bases sitting between them. The CDR3 nucleotides read TGTGCCAGCAGCTCGGGCGGGGGGCATGTTAGTGCTTTCTTT. It translates to CASSSGGGHVSAFF.